This passage covers 15 T cell receptor beta chains from one sample sequenced in a study of T cell changes during pregnancy in multiple sclerosis. Clones were read by immunoSEQ multiplex PCR, and TCRdb kept only the in-frame ones, dropping some. The sample records about 54,000 clones, around 92% being singletons. The starting material was peripheral blood, obtained after pregnancy. Source of these receptors: a female donor in good health, enrolled as a control in a pregnancy study.

The chain joins TRBV28 to TRBJ1-2; D is unclear. Germline V gene data show CDR1 as MDHEN and CDR2 as SYDVKM. The CDR3 spans 15 residues. V lost 5 bases, J lost 8 bases, and 21 bases lay in between. The CDR3 here is CASSQEWEAALGYTF. For the CDR3, the DNA is TGTGCCAGCAGTCAAGAGTGGGAGGCCGCATTGGGCTACACCTTC.

The gene calls are TRBV6-6 and TRBJ1-2; D is uncertain. Germline CDR1 is MNHNY and CDR2 is SVGAGI (reference sequence). With 7 bases removed from V and 3 bases from J, the gap between germline ends came to 18 bases. CDR3 length equals 15 residues. For the CDR3, the DNA is TGTGCCAGCACTCGGACCCGGGGTCCCGACTATGGCTACACCTTC. Translating it yields CASTRTRGPDYGYTF.

The chain links TRBV27 to TRBJ1-3; weak D call: TRBD1 (5 bases). The CDR3 has 15 residues. Germline V CDR1 and CDR2: MNHEY, SMNVEV (reference sequence). V was shortened by 2 bases and J by 2 bases, with 10 bases between the two germline ends. In nucleotides, the CDR3 is TGTGCCAGCAGTTTAGTAAGGGGCACTGGAAACACCATATATTTT. Protein product: CASSLVRGTGNTIYF.

In this sample, this clone turned up once. The chain combines TRBV27 with TRBJ2-2; no clear D. V was clipped by 5 bases and J by 3 bases, with 16 bases between them. Germline loops: CDR1 MNHEY, CDR2 SMNVEV (reference sequence). The CDR3 has 16 amino acids. For the CDR3, the DNA is TGTGCCAGCAGTCCCCCCCCGTCCGGGTACACCGGGGAGCTGTTTTTT. Protein sequence: CASSPPPSGYTGELFF.

The chain recombines TRBV7-2 with TRBJ1-5, with TRBD1 matching over 8 bases. Losses at the gene ends were 2 bases for V and 9 bases for J; bases not matched to a gene: 9. Germline V gives CDR1 SGHTA, CDR2 FQGNSA. The CDR3 extends over 15 amino acids. DNA for the CDR3: TGTGCCAGCAGCTTAATGGGGACAGGATCGCGGCCCCAGCATTTT. It yields the protein CASSLMGTGSRPQHF. The entire variable domain, with the rest obtained from reference TRBV7-2 and TRBJ1-5, is as follows: GAGVSQSPSNKVTEKGKDVELRCDPISGHTALYWYRQSLGQGLEFLIYFQGNSAPDKSGLPSDRFSAERTGGSVSTLTIQRTQQEDSAVYLCASSLMGTGSRPQHFGDGTRLSIL.

This clone was seen a few times. The chain is built from TRBV28 and TRBJ2-3; D is unresolved. The CDR3 covers 14 residues. V was trimmed by 4 bases and J by 3 bases, leaving 11 bases between them. Germline V lookup: CDR1 MDHEN, CDR2 SYDVKM. The CDR3 sequence is CASSSLGMTDTQYF. The CDR3 coding sequence is TGTGCCAGCAGTTCCCTAGGAATGACAGATACGCAGTATTTT. Together with reference TRBV28 and TRBJ2-3, the CDR3 gives the full variable domain: DVKVTQSSRYLVKRTGEKVFLECVQDMDHENMFWYRQDPGLGLRLIYFSYDVKMKEKGDIPEGYSVSREKKERFSLILESASTNQTSMYLCASSSLGMTDTQYFGPGTRLTVL.

The J gene is TRBJ1-1, the V gene TRBV6-1; no firm D call. Trimming removed 1 base from V and 5 bases from J, with 14 bases in between. This CDR3 comprises 15 residues. CDR1 and CDR2 (germline): MNHNS, SASEGT. Here the CDR3 DNA reads TGTGCCAGCAGTGAAGTGTTTTTTGGGCAAACTGAAGCTTTCTTT. Amino acids: CASSEVFFGQTEAFF.

This clone was observed once. The V gene is TRBV18, the J gene TRBJ1-6; 8 bases align to TRBD1. Germline V gene sequence: CDR1 KGHSH, CDR2 LQKENI. The V segment lost 2 bases and the J segment 8 bases; nucleotides outside the gene matches: 8. The CDR3 extends over 16 amino acids. CDR3 sequence reads: CASSPSAGGLDSPLHF. The CDR3 DNA reads as TGTGCCAGCTCACCATCTGCAGGGGGCTTAGATTCACCCCTCCACTTT.

This clone was detected only once. CDR3 amino acids: CAISAGDGDTQYF. DNA of the CDR3: TGTGCCATCAGTGCGGGGGATGGAGATACGCAGTATTTT. V gene TRBV10-3 combines with J gene TRBJ2-3; the D gene is possibly TRBD2 (6 bases). CDR1 and CDR2 from the germline V gene are ENHRY and SYGVKD. The CDR3 extends over 13 amino acids. Deletions cut 4 bases from V and 5 bases from J, with 10 bases between.

V gene TRBV7-9 combines with J gene TRBJ2-3; TRBD2 aligns across 14 bases. The CDR3 length is 17 residues. Germline trimming cut 6 bases from V and 6 bases from J; bases unmatched to any gene: 11. Germline loops: CDR1 SEHNR, CDR2 FQNEAQ (reference sequence). DNA for the CDR3: TGTGCCAGCAGGCCGACTAGCGGGGGGGCCGGTGCGGATACGCAGTATTTT. Translating it yields CASRPTSGGAGADTQYF.

This chain links TRBV11-3 with TRBJ1-1; possible D gene TRBD1, 5 bases. The CDR3 spans 15 residues. Deletions cut 0 bases from V and 3 bases from J, with 11 bases between. CDR1 SGHNT and CDR2 YENEEA come from the germline V gene. CDR3 loop: CASSLDSGPYTEAFF. The CDR3, as DNA: TGTGCCAGCAGCTTAGATTCAGGGCCCTACACTGAAGCTTTCTTT.

The V gene is TRBV25-1, the J gene TRBJ1-2, with 12 bases aligning to TRBD1. V dropped 4 bases and J dropped 2; count of bases not matched to a gene: 2. Looked up from germline, CDR1 is MGHDK and CDR2 is SYGVNS. The CDR3 length is 15 residues. The CDR3 DNA is TGTGCCAGCAGTGGGGACAGGGGGCAGAACTATGGCTACACCTTC. Translated, it gives CASSGDRGQNYGYTF.

This clone was seen once. This chain uses TRBV5-1 with TRBJ1-2; 9 bases agree with TRBD1. The junction had 5 bases not matched to a gene; V was cut back by 2 bases and J by 3 bases. Per the germline V gene, CDR1 is SGHRS and CDR2 is YFSETQ. This CDR3 is 15 amino acids long. For the CDR3, the DNA is TGCGCCAGCAGCTTTCTACAGGGGGCTGACTATGGCTACACCTTC. Protein product: CASSFLQGADYGYTF.

V and J are TRBV27 and TRBJ2-3, with TRBD1 as a possible D gene (6 bases). V was cut by 3 bases and J by 2 bases, with 12 bases left in between. The CDR3 extends over 15 amino acids. Germline loops: CDR1 MNHEY, CDR2 SMNVEV (reference sequence). The DNA for the CDR3 is TGTGCCAGCAGTTTGCGGCAGGGGCCCACAGATACGCAGTATTTT. This gives the protein CASSLRQGPTDTQYF.

J is TRBJ2-1 and V is TRBV7-9; TRBD1 agrees at 9 bases. The germline V gene has CDR1 SEHNR and CDR2 FQNEAQ (reference sequence). V was pared by 6 bases and J by 2 bases, with 5 bases of the junction left unmatched. The CDR3 length is 15 residues. In DNA, the CDR3 is TGTGCCAGCAGGGGGGGACAGGGAACCTACAATGAGCAGTTCTTC. Translation: CASRGGQGTYNEQFF.